The rows below give T cell receptor beta chains drawn from one sample of a study of shared clonotypes between healthy human individuals. Libraries were prepared by immunoSEQ multiplex PCR; TCRdb keeps only in-frame clonotypes and omits some of them. Among over a million clones, 95% to 97% were seen once, and the ten largest hold roughly 1.2%. Sequencing was performed on naive CD4+ T cells sorted from blood. All receptors come from a man aged 25 to 40 in good health. Both conserved end residues are part of each CDR3. The D gene is left open where the match is weak. Not all rows give a size; the values are once, few, many and, for expanded clones, a class.

size	V	length	J	D	CDR3	DNA
NA	TRBV28	11	TRBJ1-2	NA	CASRQGYGYTF	TGTGCCAGCAGACAGGGCTATGGCTACACCTTC
NA	TRBV5-4	15	TRBJ2-6	NA	CASSLTATGANVLTF	TGTGCCAGCAGCTTAACAGCTACTGGGGCCAACGTCCTGACTTTC
NA	TRBV7-3	14	TRBJ2-7	TRBD1	CASSPQTGSYEQYF	TGTGCCAGCAGCCCGCAGACAGGGTCCTACGAGCAGTACTTC
NA	TRBV5-5	12	TRBJ2-2	NA	CASSGGLRELFF	TGTGCCAGCAGCGGGGGATTACGGGAGCTGTTTTTT
NA	TRBV5-1	14	TRBJ1-5	TRBD1	CASSYGTGDQPQHF	TGCGCCAGCAGCTATGGGACAGGGGATCAGCCCCAGCATTTT
NA	TRBV15	12	TRBJ1-5	NA	CATSQSYQPQHF	TGTGCCACCAGTCAGTCCTACCAGCCCCAGCATTTT
NA	TRBV5-1	15	TRBJ2-1	TRBD2	CASSGTGTSGNEQFF	TGCGCCAGCAGCGGAACCGGGACTAGCGGCAATGAGCAGTTCTTC
NA	TRBV18	14	TRBJ2-3	NA	CASSPSGDTDTQYF	TGTGCCAGCTCACCTTCGGGGGACACAGATACGCAGTATTTT
NA	TRBV6-4	14	TRBJ1-3	NA	CASRKEHSGNTIYF	TGTGCCAGCAGGAAGGAACACTCTGGAAACACCATATATTTT
once	TRBV7-7	14	TRBJ2-2	TRBD2	CASSRTSGTGELFF	TGTGCTAGCAGCCGGACTAGCGGGACCGGGGAGCTGTTTTTT
NA	TRBV9	14	TRBJ2-1	NA	CASSVQGLYNEQFF	TGTGCCAGCAGCGTACAGGGCCTCTACAATGAGCAGTTCTTC
NA	TRBV5-6	16	TRBJ1-2	TRBD1	CASSSPKQGSNYGYTF	TGTGCCAGCAGCTCCCCAAAACAGGGGTCCAACTATGGCTACACCTTC
NA	TRBV18	15	TRBJ1-2	TRBD1	CASSPRQGRDYGYTF	TGTGCCAGCTCACCAAGACAGGGGAGAGACTATGGCTACACCTTC
once	TRBV7-3	14	TRBJ1-1	NA	CASSSGNVNTEAFF	TGTGCCAGCAGCTCAGGGAACGTGAACACTGAAGCTTTCTTT
NA	TRBV6-1	13	TRBJ2-7	NA	CASSEAPNYEQYF	TGTGCCAGCAGTGAAGCGCCGAACTACGAGCAGTACTTC
NA	TRBV5-3	15	TRBJ1-1	NA	CARSLVSRGSTEAFF	TGTGCCAGAAGCTTGGTGTCTAGGGGGAGCACTGAAGCTTTCTTT
NA	TRBV5-6	14	TRBJ2-1	NA	CASSLVGSPNEQFF	TGTGCCAGCAGCTTGGTGGGCAGCCCCAATGAGCAGTTCTTC
NA	TRBV11-2	12	TRBJ1-2	NA	CASSLRDYGYTF	TGTGCCAGCAGCCTTAGAGACTATGGCTACACCTTC
NA	TRBV7-8	17	TRBJ2-1	NA	CASSLGGVLSSYNEQFF	TGTGCCAGCAGCTTAGGAGGGGTTCTTAGCTCCTACAATGAGCAGTTCTTC
once	TRBV14	15	TRBJ2-7	TRBD2	CASSFGLAGYYEQYF	TGTGCCAGCAGCTTCGGACTAGCGGGATACTACGAGCAGTACTTC
NA	TRBV5-1	17	TRBJ2-1	NA	CASSSPASKSSYNEQFF	TGCGCCAGCAGCTCACCGGCGTCGAAAAGCTCCTACAATGAGCAGTTCTTC
NA	TRBV9	15	TRBJ2-5	TRBD2	CASSTGLAATHTQYF	TGTGCCAGCAGCACAGGACTAGCGGCTACCCATACCCAGTACTTC
NA	TRBV7-6	15	TRBJ2-5	NA	CASSWIQGYQETQYF	TGTGCCAGCAGCTGGATCCAGGGGTACCAAGAGACCCAGTACTTC
NA	TRBV29-1	11	TRBJ2-1	NA	CSVGWNNEQFF	TGCAGCGTTGGATGGAACAATGAGCAGTTCTTC
NA	TRBV27	15	TRBJ2-5	NA	CASSQIVKGTETQYF	TGTGCCAGCAGTCAGATAGTAAAAGGGACAGAGACCCAGTACTTC
NA	TRBV5-1	13	TRBJ2-1	NA	CASSLDLYNEQFF	TGCGCCAGCAGCTTAGATCTGTACAATGAGCAGTTCTTC
NA	TRBV10-3	14	TRBJ2-2	NA	CAIRRNTNTGELFF	TGTGCCATCAGACGGAACACGAACACCGGGGAGCTGTTTTTT
NA	TRBV10-3	13	TRBJ2-7	TRBD2	CASRTSGTYEQYF	TGTGCCAGCAGGACTAGCGGTACTTACGAGCAGTACTTC
NA	TRBV2	13	TRBJ2-4	TRBD2	CASSREGKNIQYF	TGTGCCAGCAGTAGGGAGGGCAAAAACATTCAGTACTTC
NA	TRBV20-1	8	TRBJ2-4	NA	CSAANGYF	TGCAGTGCGGCGAATGGGTACTTC
NA	TRBV7-3	15	TRBJ2-3	NA	CASSLTRTHPDTQYF	TGTGCCAGCAGCTTAACGCGGACCCACCCAGATACGCAGTATTTT
NA	TRBV19	14	TRBJ2-7	NA	CASSPPMRAYEQYF	TGTGCCAGTAGTCCCCCTATGAGAGCCTACGAGCAGTACTTC
NA	TRBV10-3	13	TRBJ2-3	TRBD2	CAISFAGGVGQYF	TGTGCCATCAGTTTCGCGGGGGGGGTAGGGCAGTATTTT
once	TRBV4-3	16	TRBJ1-2	NA	CASSQVKTGRNYGYTF	TGCGCCAGCAGCCAAGTTAAAACAGGGAGAAACTATGGCTACACCTTC
NA	TRBV10-3	14	TRBJ2-3	NA	CAISAVVYTDTQYF	TGTGCCATCAGTGCAGTCGTTTACACAGATACGCAGTATTTT
NA	TRBV15	15	TRBJ2-1	NA	CATSRDRLPTNEQFF	TGTGCCACCAGCAGAGATCGGTTACCGACCAATGAGCAGTTCTTC
NA	TRBV7-9	15	TRBJ1-3	TRBD1	CASSPGQGGGNTIYF	TGTGCCAGCAGCCCCGGACAGGGGGGTGGAAACACCATATATTTT
NA	TRBV10-3	16	TRBJ1-1	TRBD1	CAISSGTGEGNTEAFF	TGTGCCATCAGCTCCGGGACAGGGGAGGGGAACACTGAAGCTTTCTTT
NA	TRBV10-3	14	TRBJ1-1	TRBD1	CAISDRQGVPEAFF	TGTGCCATCAGTGATAGACAGGGGGTCCCTGAAGCTTTCTTT
few	TRBV18	13	TRBJ2-1	NA	CASSPSSYNEQFF	TGTGCCAGCTCACCATCCAGTTACAATGAGCAGTTCTTC